The present TCR beta chain was sequenced within a study of human T cells and chemical hapten exposure. Study conclusions and caveats: TCRs at high frequency, those above 1 in 1000, did not change with DPC sensitization. Counts of expanded TCRs at PT1 were positively correlated with patch test score.

TCRdb re-analysed the RACE reads in MiXCR, keeping a single row per CDR3 protein. The sample has about 110,000 distinct CDR3 sequences, 9.5% to 15% seen once. Noted time point: pre-sensitization, week 0. As for treatment: therapeutic diphenylcyclopropenone sensitization with weekly scalp DPC. This clonotype was seen only a few times. Its target is not known. The junction shows a germline mismatch at one end, possibly a read error. The material sequenced was whole blood, taken in connection with sensitization to the hapten diphenylcyclopropenone (DPC). The TCR sequence derives from a woman aged 45-65 years with alopecia areata. Some clones in this sample may be carry-over from other donors' samples.

The CDR3 spells CASSLAGTGFRNF. The CDR3 DNA follows: TGTGCCAGCAGCTTGGCCGGGACAGGGTTTCGGAACTTC. V usage is TRBV5-8 and J usage is TRBJ2-5; 9 positions match TRBD1. CDR1 is SGHTS and CDR2 is YDEGEE in the germline V gene. This CDR3 has 13 residues.